These T cell receptor beta chains were read from a single sample in a study of patients and donors after allogeneic stem cell transplantation. TCRdb independently ran MiXCR on the RT-PCR reads; one entry per CDR3 protein. The sample records approximately 160,000 distinct CDR3 sequences, about 29% being singletons. Sequencing used blood, either unsorted or a sorted T cell fraction (not recorded which). The receptors were gathered from a human donor who was either an allogeneic HSCT recipient or a stem cell or donor lymphocyte infusion donor (not recorded which). It is not recorded whose cells these are; they may come from a transplant donor. Each CDR3 is given with its conserved first and last residue. The order of the fields is clone size, V gene, D gene, J gene, CDR3 protein, CDR3 DNA. A D gene is named only where the DNA matches it firmly. Clone size is shown for a subset of rows, as once, few, many or a class of expanded clone.

size: NA; V: TRBV12-3/TRBV12-4; D: NA; J: TRBJ2-5; CDR3: CASSFSFGTQYF; DNA: TGTGCCAGCAGTTTCTCATTTGGGACCCAGTACTTC
size: NA; V: TRBV4-2; D: TRBD2; J: TRBJ2-4; CDR3: CASSQRTGTSGSQAQYF; DNA: TGTGCCAGCAGCCAACGAACCGGGACTAGCGGGTCCCAGGCTCAGTACTTC
size: NA; V: TRBV11-2; D: NA; J: TRBJ1-3; CDR3: CASRSGMSGNTIYF; DNA: TGTGCCAGCAGGTCCGGGATGTCAGGAAACACCATATATTTT
size: NA; V: TRBV5-1; D: TRBD2; J: TRBJ2-3; CDR3: CASSLLPSAGGTDTQYF; DNA: TGCGCCAGCAGCTTGCTCCCCTCTGCGGGAGGCACAGATACGCAGTATTTT
size: few; V: TRBV9; D: NA; J: TRBJ1-4; CDR3: CASSVGGALNEKLFF; DNA: TGTGCCAGCAGCGTAGGTGGGGCCCTTAATGAAAAACTGTTTTTT
size: NA; V: TRBV25-1; D: TRBD2; J: TRBJ2-5; CDR3: CASTPLAGVGETQYF; DNA: TGTGCCAGCACCCCCTTAGCGGGAGTGGGGGAGACCCAGTACTTC
size: NA; V: TRBV28; D: NA; J: TRBJ1-2; CDR3: CASSPPGVYGYTF; DNA: TGTGCCAGCAGTCCCCCGGGCGTTTATGGCTACACCTTC
size: NA; V: TRBV12-3/TRBV12-4; D: NA; J: TRBJ2-5; CDR3: CASSRLLYQETQYF; DNA: TGTGCCAGCAGTCGTCTACTGTACCAAGAGACCCAGTACTTC
size: NA; V: TRBV4-2; D: TRBD2; J: TRBJ2-1; CDR3: CASSRRASGSNEQFF; DNA: TGTGCCAGCAGCCGGAGGGCTAGCGGGTCTAATGAGCAGTTCTTC
size: few; V: TRBV14; D: NA; J: TRBJ1-6; CDR3: CASSQVVSGFYNSPLHF; DNA: TGTGCCAGCAGCCAAGTTGTTTCGGGTTTCTATAATTCACCCCTCCACTTT
size: few; V: TRBV5-1; D: NA; J: TRBJ2-7; CDR3: CASSLGGGKRNEQYF; DNA: TGCGCCAGCAGCTTGGGAGGGGGTAAAAGGAACGAGCAGTACTTC
size: NA; V: TRBV4-1; D: NA; J: TRBJ1-5; CDR3: CASSQVSFQPQHF; DNA: TGCGCCAGCAGCCAAGTCTCGTTTCAGCCCCAGCATTTT
size: NA; V: TRBV30; D: TRBD2; J: TRBJ2-1; CDR3: CAWSAETSGEQFF; DNA: TGTGCCTGGAGTGCCGAGACTAGCGGTGAGCAGTTCTTC
size: NA; V: TRBV6-5; D: NA; J: TRBJ2-6; CDR3: CASSYLGSSGANVLTF; DNA: TGTGCCAGCAGTTACTTGGGAAGCTCTGGGGCCAACGTCCTGACTTTC
size: NA; V: TRBV7-8; D: NA; J: TRBJ2-3; CDR3: CASSLTVEVTDTQYF; DNA: TGTGCCAGCAGCTTAACCGTCGAAGTCACAGATACGCAGTATTTT
size: NA; V: TRBV5-5; D: NA; J: TRBJ2-1; CDR3: CASSLTVGQGTANEQFF; DNA: TGTGCCAGCAGCTTGACTGTTGGGCAGGGAACCGCCAATGAGCAGTTCTTC
size: NA; V: TRBV6-5; D: TRBD2; J: TRBJ2-1; CDR3: CASSTGLAGFNNEQFF; DNA: TGTGCCAGCAGTACGGGACTAGCGGGATTTAACAATGAGCAGTTCTTC
size: few; V: TRBV9; D: TRBD1; J: TRBJ1-2; CDR3: CASSSLGQGADYGYTF; DNA: TGTGCCAGCAGCTCCCTTGGACAGGGAGCAGACTATGGCTACACCTTC
size: few; V: TRBV20-1; D: NA; J: TRBJ1-2; CDR3: CSARSPGGIANYGYTF; DNA: TGCAGTGCTAGATCCCCTGGGGGTATAGCTAACTATGGCTACACCTTC
size: NA; V: TRBV9; D: NA; J: TRBJ2-3; CDR3: CASSGGTVFFTDTQYF; DNA: TGTGCCAGCAGCGGCGGGACGGTCTTCTTCACAGATACGCAGTATTTT
size: NA; V: TRBV10-3; D: TRBD2; J: TRBJ2-1; CDR3: CAISEGLAAHPYNEQFF; DNA: TGTGCCATCAGTGAAGGACTAGCGGCCCACCCATACAATGAGCAGTTCTTC
size: NA; V: TRBV24-1; D: NA; J: TRBJ2-1; CDR3: CATSDLTRGQFF; DNA: TGTGCCACCAGTGATCTAACAAGGGGGCAGTTCTTC
size: NA; V: TRBV7-9; D: TRBD2; J: TRBJ2-4; CDR3: CASSPGLAGGLAKNIQYF; DNA: TGTGCCAGCAGCCCCGGACTAGCGGGAGGGCTAGCCAAAAACATTCAGTACTTC
size: few; V: TRBV10-3; D: NA; J: TRBJ2-3; CDR3: CAIRAGDTQYF; DNA: TGTGCCATCAGAGCGGGAGATACGCAGTATTTT
size: few; V: TRBV27; D: NA; J: TRBJ2-2; CDR3: CASSPTLVPWAGELFF; DNA: TGTGCCAGCAGTCCCACTCTGGTCCCTTGGGCCGGGGAGCTGTTTTTT
size: NA; V: TRBV9; D: TRBD1; J: TRBJ1-4; CDR3: CASRVAVGQGINEKLFF; DNA: TGTGCCAGCCGCGTCGCCGTGGGACAGGGGATTAATGAAAAACTGTTTTTT
size: NA; V: TRBV27; D: TRBD1; J: TRBJ2-7; CDR3: CASSRTGGDEQYF; DNA: TGTGCCAGCAGCAGGACAGGGGGAGACGAGCAGTACTTC
size: medium-sized; V: TRBV6-5; D: NA; J: TRBJ1-6; CDR3: CASSYLRVAGAEASPLHF; DNA: TGTGCCAGCAGTTACCTCAGGGTTGCAGGAGCTGAGGCTTCACCCCTCCACTTT
size: NA; V: TRBV7-8; D: NA; J: TRBJ2-3; CDR3: CASSGGGGQYF; DNA: TGTGCCAGCAGCGGGGGCGGAGGGCAGTATTTT
size: NA; V: TRBV5-6; D: TRBD2; J: TRBJ2-3; CDR3: CASTPVLAGDTQYF; DNA: TGTGCCAGCACCCCGGTACTAGCGGGAGATACGCAGTATTTT
size: NA; V: TRBV7-2; D: NA; J: TRBJ1-5; CDR3: CASSLSGAWGQPQHF; DNA: TGTGCCAGCAGCTTATCGGGGGCGTGGGGACAGCCCCAGCATTTT
size: NA; V: TRBV6-5; D: NA; J: TRBJ1-1; CDR3: CASKWAPRTEAFF; DNA: TGTGCCAGCAAATGGGCCCCGAGGACTGAAGCTTTCTTT
size: few; V: TRBV29-1; D: NA; J: TRBJ2-3; CDR3: CSVDVPGTGTQYF; DNA: TGCAGCGTTGACGTTCCCGGGACGGGTACGCAGTATTTT
size: NA; V: TRBV20-1; D: TRBD2; J: TRBJ2-1; CDR3: CSASPSGRALSYNEQFF; DNA: TGCAGTGCTAGTCCGAGCGGGAGGGCCCTCTCCTACAATGAGCAGTTCTTC
size: few; V: TRBV6-2/TRBV6-3; D: NA; J: TRBJ1-6; CDR3: CASSYGGADSPLHF; DNA: TGTGCCAGCAGTTACGGAGGGGCGGATTCACCCCTCCACTTT
size: NA; V: TRBV9; D: TRBD2; J: TRBJ2-3; CDR3: CASSVASGSDTQYF; DNA: TGTGCCAGCAGCGTAGCTAGCGGCTCAGATACGCAGTATTTT
size: once; V: TRBV11-2; D: TRBD2; J: TRBJ2-2; CDR3: CASSYHSSGRYTGELFF; DNA: TGTGCCAGCAGCTACCATAGTAGCGGGAGGTACACCGGGGAGCTGTTTTTT
size: NA; V: TRBV27; D: NA; J: TRBJ2-2; CDR3: CASSNHRAQRDTGELFF; DNA: TGTGCCAGCAGTAATCACAGAGCCCAAAGGGACACCGGGGAGCTGTTTTTT
size: NA; V: TRBV24-1; D: NA; J: TRBJ1-2; CDR3: CATSDLRGSGYTF; DNA: TGTGCCACCAGTGATTTAAGGGGGTCTGGCTACACCTTC
size: NA; V: TRBV14; D: NA; J: TRBJ2-4; CDR3: CASSQGNIQYF; DNA: TGTGCCAGCAGCCAAGGGAACATTCAGTACTTC
size: NA; V: TRBV6-5; D: NA; J: TRBJ2-5; CDR3: CASRSARGRAQETQYF; DNA: TGTGCCAGCCGCTCCGCAAGAGGACGGGCACAAGAGACCCAGTACTTC
size: few; V: TRBV20-1; D: NA; J: TRBJ1-5; CDR3: CSAGRLNQPQHF; DNA: TGCAGTGCTGGACGGCTCAATCAGCCCCAGCATTTT
size: NA; V: TRBV10-3; D: NA; J: TRBJ2-2; CDR3: CAISESNTRGELFF; DNA: TGTGCCATCAGTGAGTCGAACACCCGCGGGGAGCTGTTTTTT
size: NA; V: TRBV7-6; D: NA; J: TRBJ2-3; CDR3: CASSLADGHTDTQYF; DNA: TGTGCCAGCAGCTTAGCGGATGGGCACACAGATACGCAGTATTTT
size: NA; V: TRBV4-1; D: TRBD2; J: TRBJ2-2; CDR3: CASSQRGAGEGTGELFF; DNA: TGCGCCAGCAGCCAACGTGGAGCGGGAGAGGGCACCGGGGAGCTGTTTTTT
size: NA; V: TRBV3-1; D: NA; J: TRBJ1-1; CDR3: CASSPGSDHFF; DNA: TGTGCCAGCAGCCCCGGCTCGGATCACTTCTTT
size: NA; V: TRBV27; D: TRBD2; J: TRBJ2-5; CDR3: CASKLWRENQETQYF; DNA: TGTGCCAGCAAGTTGTGGCGGGAGAACCAAGAGACCCAGTACTTC
size: NA; V: TRBV6-2/TRBV6-3; D: TRBD2; J: TRBJ2-3; CDR3: CASRAGTRSTDTQYF; DNA: TGTGCCAGCAGGGCCGGGACTAGAAGCACAGATACGCAGTATTTT
size: NA; V: TRBV18; D: NA; J: TRBJ2-7; CDR3: CASSPPGTPYEQYF; DNA: TGTGCCAGCTCACCACCGGGCACCCCCTACGAGCAGTACTTC
size: many; V: TRBV10-3; D: NA; J: TRBJ1-2; CDR3: CAISESFGGYTF; DNA: TGTGCCATCAGTGAGTCGTTCGGGGGCTACACCTTC
size: NA; V: TRBV7-9; D: NA; J: TRBJ1-2; CDR3: CASSLEGGQANYGYTF; DNA: TGTGCCAGCAGCTTAGAGGGAGGTCAAGCTAACTATGGCTACACCTTC